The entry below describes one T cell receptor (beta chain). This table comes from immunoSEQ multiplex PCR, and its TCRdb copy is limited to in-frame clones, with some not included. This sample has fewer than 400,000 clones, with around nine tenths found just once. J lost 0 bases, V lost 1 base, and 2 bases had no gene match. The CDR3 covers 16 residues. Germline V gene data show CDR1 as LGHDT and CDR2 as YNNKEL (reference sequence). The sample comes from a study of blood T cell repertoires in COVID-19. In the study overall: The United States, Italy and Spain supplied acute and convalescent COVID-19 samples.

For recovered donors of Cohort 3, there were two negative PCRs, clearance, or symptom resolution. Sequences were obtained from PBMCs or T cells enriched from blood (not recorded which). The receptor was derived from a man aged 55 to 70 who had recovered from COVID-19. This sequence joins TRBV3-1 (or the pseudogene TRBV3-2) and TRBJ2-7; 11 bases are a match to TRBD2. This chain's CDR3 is CASSQVGTSGSYEQYF. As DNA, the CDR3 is TGTGCCAGCAGCCAAGTTGGGACTAGCGGCTCCTACGAGCAGTACTTC.